This T cell receptor (beta chain) was sequenced during a study of blood T cell repertoires in COVID-19. Study-level background: The United States, Italy and Spain provided the acute and convalescent COVID-19 samples. T cells, B-cell-depleted T cells, or PBMCs provided the cDNA or gDNA that served as material.

Patients at the Seattle site were enrolled during active infection and followed longitudinally. Authors' data handling: The assay estimated nucleated cells by amplifying reference gene primers. The method was immunoSEQ multiplex PCR; TCRdb's version includes in-frame clones alone and lacks a portion of them. V and J calls and clone size are given by that table; D and trimming were obtained from the DNA. The sample records fewer than 300,000 clones, more than 90% being singletons. Sequencing input: peripheral blood. This TCR derives from a young adult with COVID-19, enrolled during active disease.

The CDR3 DNA sequence: TGTGCCAGCAGCCTGGGGGGGGCTAGCGGGAGGCAAGGCGGCAATGAGCAGTTCTTC. Protein: CASSLGGASGRQGGNEQFF. The gene calls are TRBV7-9 and TRBJ2-1; 11 bases align to TRBD2. The V gene's germline CDR1 is SEHNR and CDR2 FQNEAQ (reference sequence). Trimming at V came to 5 bases and at J to 6 bases, leaving 18 bases not matched to a gene. CDR3 size: 19 residues.